This record concerns one T cell receptor beta chain sequence. Its antigen is unknown. It was version v3.0 of the immunoSEQ assay that was run at survey level. TCRdb's copy holds only in-frame clones and misses some; the assay was immunoSEQ multiplex PCR. The sample lists around 21,000 clones, 80% to 90% seen once, with about 9% in the top ten. The entry originates in a study of long-term antiretroviral therapy in people with HIV. Study results and limitations: Transplant-donor-level diversity was not reached after ART, though diversity increased. Clones showing expansion before ART dominated the repertoire at all time points.

V lost 1 base to trimming and J lost 2 bases; unmatched junction nucleotides: 7. Germline-derived CDR1 and CDR2 are SQVTM and ANQGSEA. This CDR3 comprises 15 residues. The TCR was taken from a man aged 18 to 30 with HIV. This chain uses TRBV29-1 with TRBJ2-5; 7 bases agree with TRBD2. The sequencing here drew on unsorted PBMCs, taken 0.2 years before starting antiretroviral therapy. CDR3 amino acids: CSVEGDYVLQETQYF. CDR3 nucleotide sequence: TGCAGCGTTGAAGGGGACTACGTCTTACAAGAGACCCAGTACTTC.